The rows below give T cell receptor beta chains drawn from one sample of a study of vaccination effects on CD4 cells after COVID-19. These TCRs' antigens remain unknown. Sequenced by immunoSEQ multiplex PCR; TCRdb stores in-frame clones only, minus some. The data show some 69,000 clones, roughly 79% seen once. Material: CD4+ T cells from PBMCs cultured with HCoV-NL63 spike peptides, obtained before COVID-19 vaccination. Receptors originate from a human donor who received a COVID-19 vaccine. Both conserved end residues are part of each CDR3. The D gene is left open where the match is weak. Expanded clones are given a class, and other clones once, few, many or no size at all.

J: TRBJ1-5; size: few; V: TRBV19; D: -; DNA: TGTGCCAGTAGTCCTGACGGGGGGACGCCCCAGCATTTT; CDR3: CASSPDGGTPQHF
J: TRBJ1-5; size: -; V: TRBV30; D: -; DNA: TGTGCCTGGAGTGTGGGGGGGTGGAATCAGCCCCAGCATTTT; CDR3: CAWSVGGWNQPQHF
J: TRBJ1-2; size: -; V: TRBV27; D: TRBD1; DNA: TGTGCCAGCAAACGGACAGGAAGTGGTGGCTACACCTTC; CDR3: CASKRTGSGGYTF
J: TRBJ1-6; size: few; V: TRBV6-6; D: TRBD1; DNA: TGTGCCAGCAGTTACGAGACAGGGGTAGGTTCACCCCTCCACTTT; CDR3: CASSYETGVGSPLHF
J: TRBJ1-5; size: -; V: TRBV27; D: TRBD1; DNA: TGTGCCAGCAGTTTATCCCGGACAGGGCGTCAGCCCCAGCATTTT; CDR3: CASSLSRTGRQPQHF
J: TRBJ2-3; size: -; V: TRBV24-1; D: -; DNA: TGTGCCACCAGTGATTGGTCTAGCCTTTCAGATACGCAGTATTTT; CDR3: CATSDWSSLSDTQYF
J: TRBJ2-6; size: -; V: TRBV3-1/TRBV3-2; D: -; DNA: TGTGCCAGCAGCCCAGCTGGACACTCTGGGGCCAACGTCCTGACTTTC; CDR3: CASSPAGHSGANVLTF
J: TRBJ1-5; size: -; V: TRBV7-2; D: TRBD1; DNA: TGTGCCAGCAGCTTCTCAGGGGGGGCCAATCAGCCCCAGCATTTT; CDR3: CASSFSGGANQPQHF
J: TRBJ1-1; size: -; V: TRBV7-3; D: -; DNA: TGTGCCAGCAGCTTAATGGGGCAGGGGAACACTGAAGCTTTCTTT; CDR3: CASSLMGQGNTEAFF
J: TRBJ1-6; size: -; V: TRBV10-2; D: -; DNA: TGCGCCAGCAGGGAGGGGAGTAATTCACCCCTCCACTTT; CDR3: CASREGSNSPLHF
J: TRBJ1-3; size: few; V: TRBV4-1; D: -; DNA: TGCGCCAGCAGCCCAGGGTTAGGGAGCTCTGGAAACACCATATATTTT; CDR3: CASSPGLGSSGNTIYF